This T cell receptor (beta chain) was obtained from a study of blood T cells in healthy people across ages. Whole-study results and caveats: Possibly, changes in expanded clonotypes were confounded because donor CMV status was unknown.

To note about this clonotype: No antigen is known for it.

Germline V CDR1 and CDR2: SGHVS, FQNEAQ. CDR3 size: 14 residues. V lost 4 bases and J lost 1, with 10 bases in between. Through a sample-barcoded 5' primer and a J-beta primer mix, a second PCR was run for 7 to 11 cycles. TCRdb passed the 5' RACE reads through MiXCR, listing each CDR3 protein once. The sample includes under 1,100,000 distinct CDR3 sequences, 20% to 25% seen only once; the top ten take 0.65% to 0.75%. The sample was also reused in another study, on T cells of mothers and their children.

This rearrangement joins TRBV7-8 to TRBJ1-2; D is undetermined. Material: blood. The clonotype comes from a girl aged 2-10 years in good health. The CDR3 nucleotides are TGTGCCAGCAGCTCAGGACCGATTAACTATGGCTACACCTTC. Its protein product is CASSSGPINYGYTF.